Below, 17 T cell receptor delta chains from the same sample are listed, as sequenced in a study of delta chains in infants with herpesvirus infections. Reverse transcription of PBMC RNA used primers specific for the gamma and delta chains. TCRdb ran CATT on the RT-PCR reads. This sample has around 1,100 delta-chain clones, with just over 30% found just once. The starting material was peripheral blood, obtained at time point 3 of longitudinal follow-up. The receptors shown here come from a human donor who was a Ugandan infant, either HIV-exposed or HIV-unexposed (not recorded which).

V gene TRDV2 combines with J gene TRDJ3; 11 nucleotides align to TRDD3. Germline V lookup: CDR1 GEAIGNYY, CDR2 EKD. This CDR3 spans 21 amino acids. With 0 bases clipped from V and 1 base from J, the junction kept 10 bases outside the gene matches. In DNA, the CDR3 is TGTGCCTGTGACACCGTCCTGGGGGATACTGGTCAGTCCTGGGACACCCGACAGATGTTTTTC. Protein sequence: CACDTVLGDTGQSWDTRQMFF.

As to this clone: A far larger clone is one nucleotide away, so this likely arose from a read error. Other DNA sequences of this sample code for an identical CDR3. The chain is built from TRDV1 and TRDJ1, with TRDD3 matching 7 bases. The CDR3 spans 22 residues. V gave up 2 bases and J gave up 0 bases; unmatched junction bases: 24. Germline CDR1 reads TSWWSYY; CDR2 reads QGS. This chain's CDR3 is CALGEFSGTPGGRGVYTDKLIF. For the CDR3, the DNA is TGTGCTCTTGGGGAATTCTCTGGTACTCCTGGGGGTCGCGGCGTCTACACCGATAAACTCATCTTT.

This clone counts as medium-sized. V is TRDV2 and J is TRDJ3; TRDD3 aligns across 10 bases. Losses at the gene ends were 3 bases for V and 0 bases for J; bases not matched to a gene: 10. Germline V gives CDR1 GEAIGNYY, CDR2 EKD. CDR3 length: 20 residues. CDR3 region: CACDPILGDLLSWDTRQMFF. The CDR3 nucleotides are TGTGCCTGTGACCCGATACTGGGGGATTTACTCTCCTGGGACACCCGACAGATGTTTTTC.

A remark on this clone: This is likely an artifact of a read error, given a far larger clone one base away. V gene TRDV3 combines with J gene TRDJ1; no definite D call. Germline CDR1 reads TVYSNPD; CDR2 reads GDNSRS (reference sequence). The CDR3 spans 12 residues. DNA of the CDR3: TGTGCCTTTTTTGTGGCCACCAATAAACTCATCTTT. Amino acids: CAFFVATNKLIF. The variable domain in full, completed from reference TRDV3 and TRDJ1, reads CDKVTQSSPDQTVASGSEVVLLCTYDTVYSNPDLFWYRIRPDYSFQFVFYGDNSRSEGADFTQGRFSVKHILTQKAFHLVISPVRTEDSATYYCAFFVATNKLIFGKGTRVTVEP.

This chain connects TRDV1 to TRDJ1, with D hard to call. The CDR3 is 20 amino acids. CDR1 TSWWSYY and CDR2 QGS come from the germline V gene. V was clipped by 2 bases and J by 3 bases, with 28 bases between them. This CDR3 reads CALGEGIILARWSDADKLIF. The CDR3 region has the DNA TGTGCTCTTGGGGAAGGTATAATACTAGCGCGTTGGTCGGACGCCGATAAACTCATCTTT.

This chain links TRDV2 with TRDJ1; D not resolved. Trimming shortened V by 0 bases and J by 3 bases, and 10 bases separated the two germline ends. Germline loops: CDR1 GEAIGNYY, CDR2 EKD. The CDR3 consists of 14 residues. The CDR3 region is CACDTLEDADKLIF. The CDR3 region has the DNA TGTGCCTGTGACACCTTGGAGGACGCCGATAAACTCATCTTT.

Of note for this clone: This may come from a read error, since a much larger clone is one base off. This chain connects TRDV1 to TRDJ2; 12 bases are a match to TRDD3. CDR1 and CDR2 (germline): TSWWSYY, QGS. The CDR3 totals 24 residues. The J segment lost 6 bases and the V segment lost 4 bases, leaving 30 bases of the junction unmatched. The CDR3 coding sequence is TGTGCTCTTGGGGTAAAGTTAAGTTCGTTACGTCTCCTGGGGGATACGCGCGAGGCAGCACAACTCTTCTTT. Translated: CALGVKLSSLRLLGDTREAAQLFF.

For this clone: This likely reflects a read error, since a far larger clone is one base away. The chain uses TRDV1 and TRDJ1; 12 bases line up with TRDD3. The CDR3 runs 24 residues. Germline values: CDR1 TSWWSYY, CDR2 QGS. CDR3 coding DNA: TGTGCTCTTGGGGGACCCTTCCTTCACTTCTACTGGGGGATACCAGCTCCCTACACCAATAAACTCATCTTT. It codes for CALGGPFLHFYWGIPAPYTNKLIF.

The chain links TRDV1 to TRDJ1; D remains ambiguous. CDR1 and CDR2 (germline): TSWWSYY, QGS. The CDR3 is 17 amino acids. Between the trimmed V and J ends, which lost 0 bases and 1 base, there was a span of 15 bases. CDR3: CALGELLTQGPTDKLIF. The CDR3 DNA follows: TGTGCTCTTGGGGAACTACTCACCCAGGGCCCCACCGATAAACTCATCTTT.

In regard to this clone: A read error may be the cause here, since a much bigger clone is one base away. The chain carries TRDV1 and TRDJ1, with 11 bases lining up with TRDD3. V shed 4 bases, J shed 3 bases, and the junction held 16 bases outside the gene matches. CDR1 and CDR2 from the germline V gene are TSWWSYY and QGS. The CDR3 contains 19 residues. For the CDR3, the DNA is TGTGCTCTTGGGGTGGCCTTCCTACCCTGGGGGATACCGGCCGATAAACTCATCTTT. Residues: CALGVAFLPWGIPADKLIF.

By frequency in the sample, this clone is large. The chain carries TRDV2 and TRDJ3; D is undetermined. The V gene lost 3 bases and the J gene lost 2 bases, with 13 bases spanning the gap. This CDR3 spans 17 amino acids. The germline V gene encodes CDR1 GEAIGNYY and CDR2 EKD. The CDR3 DNA reads TGTGCCTGTGACTTATCGTCCGAGACCTGGGACACCCGACAGATGTTTTTC. Translated: CACDLSSETWDTRQMFF.

About this clone: With only one base between it and a far larger clone, this is likely a read error. Other DNA sequences in the same sample also yield this CDR3. The V and J genes are TRDV3 and TRDJ3, with 11 bases fitting TRDD3. The CDR3 has 24 residues. Looked up from germline, CDR1 is TVYSNPD and CDR2 is GDNSRS (reference sequence). CDR3 amino acids: CAFRGLLGPAYWGIESWDTRQMFF. As DNA, the CDR3 is TGTGCCTTTCGAGGCCTACTTGGCCCGGCCTACTGGGGGATAGAGTCCTGGGACACCCGACAGATGTTCTTC.

Sample share makes this clone large. At one boundary the junction diverges from the germline segment, which might be a read error. The chain joins TRDV1 to TRDJ1, with 7 bases fitting TRDD3. Germline values: CDR1 TSWWSYY, CDR2 QGS. This CDR3 spans 18 amino acids. CDR3 loop: CALGDPTAGDMGPDKFIF. Here the CDR3 DNA reads TGTGCTCTTGGGGACCCTACGGCTGGGGATATGGGACCCGATAAATTCATCTTT.

Of note for this clone: This sequence is one base from a far larger clone and is likely a read error. The chain is built from TRDV1 and TRDJ1, with TRDD3 matching 10 bases. Germline V gene lookup returns CDR1 TSWWSYY and CDR2 QGS. The CDR3 is 24 residues long. CDR3 region: CAFGEPHPPPSPYWGISYTDKLIF. CDR3 DNA: TGTGCTTTTGGGGAACCCCATCCCCCCCCTTCCCCGTACTGGGGGATTTCGTACACCGATAAACTCATCTTT.

The rearrangement links TRDV1 to TRDJ1; 9 nucleotides agree with TRDD3. J lost 4 bases, V lost 0 bases, and 15 bases had no gene match. Germline values: CDR1 TSWWSYY, CDR2 QGS. There are 19 residues in the CDR3. DNA for the CDR3: TGTGCTCTTGGGGAACTGAGGCTTCCCCTGTACTGGGGGAGCGATAAACTCATCTTT. This sequence encodes CALGELRLPLYWGSDKLIF.

Turning to this clone: This likely traces to a read error, being one base from a far larger clone. Other DNA sequences in the same sample also yield this CDR3. The V call is TRDV1, the J call TRDJ1; maybe TRDD3 (6 bases). Trimming left V 9 bases short and J 0 bases short, with 29 bases between. The CDR3 is 19 residues long. CDR1 is TSWWSYY and CDR2 is QGS in the germline V gene. The CDR3 DNA sequence: TGTGCTCTGGAGAATCCAGGGGGGACGTATGGGGGGTACACCGATAAACTCATCTTT. Its protein is CALENPGGTYGGYTDKLIF.

The chain carries TRDV1 and TRDJ1; TRDD3 aligns across 12 bases. The CDR3 has 23 amino acids. V trimming: 4 bases; J trimming: 8 bases; junction bases outside the gene matches: 32. Germline values: CDR1 TSWWSYY, CDR2 QGS. This CDR3 reads CALGVPPLPTRTGGYSGYGKLIF. CDR3 nucleotides: TGTGCTCTTGGGGTCCCACCCCTTCCTACCCGTACTGGGGGATACTCTGGTTACGGCAAACTCATCTTT.